The T cell receptor beta chain described here comes from a study of TIL therapy for anti-PD-1-resistant metastatic lung cancer (TCRdb year 2021). In terms of the full investigation: Tumors were harvested prior to any PD-1/PD-L1 blockade, after which nivolumab was administered to patients, and lymphodepletion, expanded TIL infusion and IL-2 were given to patients who progressed. Enrolled patients had a median age of around 51 years (range roughly 35-85) and a median tumor PD-L1 proportion score of approximately 6%. Most of the cohort had lung adenocarcinoma, a handful of tumors were EGFR-mutant and two were ALK-rearranged, and half of the patients were current or former smokers. Across the cohort, whole-exome sequencing showed a median non-synonymous tumor mutation burden of about 1.6 mutations per megabase. T cell receptor beta sequencing of tumor and peripheral blood served to follow clonotypes across the tumor, the expanded TIL product, and serial blood samples. Findings and caveats that apply to the study as a whole: Infused TIL clonotypes partially replaced the baseline peripheral repertoire then decayed over months, with no apparent association between persistence and response. The cohort was highly selected, including more treatment-naive, never-smoker and oncogene-addicted patients than is typical, which limits generalizability. The study protocol defined all tumor marker inferences as exploratory.

The immunoSEQ v3 hsTCRB kit was used to amplify TCR beta CDR3 regions from genomic DNA through bias-controlled multiplex PCR. TCR libraries were sequenced on an Illumina NextSeq 500 to 1.5 million to 2.5 million read pairs for survey level or 5-6 million for deep level. Per the original workflow: Clonality was reported by immunoSEQ Analyzer software, which also assigned V, D and J genes and filtered out non-productive sequences. To compare repertoires between infused TIL and blood, productive Simpson clonality was used along with the Morisita overlap index of productive TRB rearrangements. For each clone in blood, the absolute clonotype count was estimated by multiplying the lymphocyte count by the CD3+ fraction and by the clone's productive frequency. Held by TCRdb, this immuneACCESS table contains in-frame sequences only and omits some clones. Under half of the omission traces to an unresolved V gene where checked; the cause of the rest is unknown. V and J calls and clone size follow that table, whereas D and trimming were derived from the DNA. This sample holds about 46,000 clones; 80% to 90% were observed only once. Around 5% of the sample is held by the ten biggest clonotypes.

Interpreted using the paper, the time point label stands for: pre-treatment sample, taken before nivolumab and TIL therapy. Adults with stage 4 NSCLC were enrolled from 2017 to January 2020 in a dual-center phase I trial. Samples were obtained from a single-arm, open-label phase I trial in which tumor-infiltrating lymphocyte therapy with nivolumab was evaluated in advanced non-small cell lung cancer. Blood mononuclear cells from EDTA tubes were isolated by Ficoll gradient, snap-frozen as pellets, and DNA was extracted with a Qiagen mini-prep kit. As concerns this clone: No antigen is known for it. No base quality information exists; no much larger clone differs at one position.

This TCR came from a person aged 25 to 85 with non-small cell lung cancer. This sample comprised blood, obtained at baseline.

This receptor has the CDR3 CASSSQGNTEAFF. The nucleotide sequence reads as follows: TGTGCCAGCAGTTCTCAGGGGAACACTGAAGCTTTCTTT. Recombination connected TRBV11-2 to TRBJ1-1; TRBD1 could be the D gene, as 5 bases match. Relative to germline, V is 6 bases shorter and J is 1 base shorter, with 9 bases between their ends. There are 13 amino acids in the CDR3, from cysteine to phenylalanine inclusive. The CDR3 DNA has 39 bases and is translated from base 1. CDR1 and CDR2, looked up from the germline V gene, are SGHAT and FQNNGV.